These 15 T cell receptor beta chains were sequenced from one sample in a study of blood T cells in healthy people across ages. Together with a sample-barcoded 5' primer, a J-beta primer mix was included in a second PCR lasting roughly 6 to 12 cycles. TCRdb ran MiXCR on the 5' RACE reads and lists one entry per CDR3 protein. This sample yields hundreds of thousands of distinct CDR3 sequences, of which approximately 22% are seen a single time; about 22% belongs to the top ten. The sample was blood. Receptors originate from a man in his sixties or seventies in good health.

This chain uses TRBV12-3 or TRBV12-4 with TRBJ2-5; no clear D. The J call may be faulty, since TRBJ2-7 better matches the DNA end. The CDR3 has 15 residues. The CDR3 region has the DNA TGTGCCAGCAGTTTTGGGTCGATGACCCCCGGCGAGCAGTACTTC. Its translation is CASSFGSMTPGEQYF.

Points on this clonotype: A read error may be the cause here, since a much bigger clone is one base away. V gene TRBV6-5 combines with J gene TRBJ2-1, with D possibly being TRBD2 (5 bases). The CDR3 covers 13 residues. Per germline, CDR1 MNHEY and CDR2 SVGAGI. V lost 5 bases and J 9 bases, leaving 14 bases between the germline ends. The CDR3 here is CASSISATGEQFF. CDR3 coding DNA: TGTGCCAGCAGTATTAGCGCGACCGGTGAGCAGTTCTTC.

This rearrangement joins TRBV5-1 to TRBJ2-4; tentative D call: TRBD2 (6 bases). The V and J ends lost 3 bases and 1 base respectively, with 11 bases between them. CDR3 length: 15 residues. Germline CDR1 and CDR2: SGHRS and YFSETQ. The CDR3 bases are TGCGCCAGCAGCTCAACACGGGGGGCCAAAAACATTCAGTACTTC. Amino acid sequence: CASSSTRGAKNIQYF.

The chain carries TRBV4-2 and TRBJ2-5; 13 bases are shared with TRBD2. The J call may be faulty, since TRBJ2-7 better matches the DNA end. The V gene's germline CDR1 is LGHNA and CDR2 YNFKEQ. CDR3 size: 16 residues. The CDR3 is CASSQGTSGSLYEQYF. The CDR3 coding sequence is TGTGCCAGCAGCCAAGGGACTAGCGGGAGCTTATACGAGCAGTACTTC.

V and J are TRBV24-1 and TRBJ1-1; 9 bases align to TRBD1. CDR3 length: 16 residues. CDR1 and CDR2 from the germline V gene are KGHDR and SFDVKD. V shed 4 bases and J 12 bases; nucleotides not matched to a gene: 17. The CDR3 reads CATSDPGQGSHERTFF. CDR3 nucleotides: TGTGCCACCAGTGACCCAGGACAGGGGTCTCACGAAAGAACTTTCTTT.

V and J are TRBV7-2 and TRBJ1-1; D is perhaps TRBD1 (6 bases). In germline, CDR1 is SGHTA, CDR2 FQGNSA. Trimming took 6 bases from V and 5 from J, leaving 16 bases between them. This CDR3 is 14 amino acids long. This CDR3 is CASSQQGLSTEAFF. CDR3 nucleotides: TGTGCCAGCAGTCAACAGGGTTTGTCAACTGAAGCTTTCTTT.

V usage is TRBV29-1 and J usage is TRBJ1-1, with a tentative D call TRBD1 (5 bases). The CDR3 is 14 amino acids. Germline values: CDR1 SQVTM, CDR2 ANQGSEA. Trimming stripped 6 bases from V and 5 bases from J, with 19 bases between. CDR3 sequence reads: CSVRRGPSGTEAFF. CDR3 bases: TGCAGCGTCCGACGGGGCCCCTCGGGGACTGAAGCTTTCTTT. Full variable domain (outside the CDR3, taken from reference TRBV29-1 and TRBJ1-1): SAVISQKPSRDICQRGTSLTIQCQVDSQVTMMFWYRQQPGQSLTLIATANQGSEATYESGFVIDKFPISRPNLTFSTLTVSNMSPEDSSIYLCSVRRGPSGTEAFFGQGTRLTVV.

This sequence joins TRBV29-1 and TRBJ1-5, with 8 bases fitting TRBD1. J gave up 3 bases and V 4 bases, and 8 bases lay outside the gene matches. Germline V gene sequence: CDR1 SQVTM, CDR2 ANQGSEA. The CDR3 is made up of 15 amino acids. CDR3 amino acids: CSVGTDRVSNQPQHF. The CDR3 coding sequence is TGCAGCGTTGGGACGGACAGGGTTTCCAATCAGCCCCAGCATTTT.

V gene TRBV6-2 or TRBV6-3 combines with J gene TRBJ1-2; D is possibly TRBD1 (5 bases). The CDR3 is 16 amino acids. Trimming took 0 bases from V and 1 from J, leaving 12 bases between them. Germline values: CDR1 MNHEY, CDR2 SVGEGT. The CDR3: CASSYSGGRGNYGYTF. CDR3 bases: TGTGCCAGCAGTTACTCCGGGGGTCGAGGTAACTATGGCTACACCTTC.

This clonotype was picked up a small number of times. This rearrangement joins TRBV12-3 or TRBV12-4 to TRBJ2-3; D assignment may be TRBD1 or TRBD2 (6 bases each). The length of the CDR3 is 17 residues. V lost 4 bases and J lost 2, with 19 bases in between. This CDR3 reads CASSSRGGLEFTDTQYF. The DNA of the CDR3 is TGTGCCAGCAGTTCCCGTGGGGGGCTAGAGTTCACAGATACGCAGTATTTT.

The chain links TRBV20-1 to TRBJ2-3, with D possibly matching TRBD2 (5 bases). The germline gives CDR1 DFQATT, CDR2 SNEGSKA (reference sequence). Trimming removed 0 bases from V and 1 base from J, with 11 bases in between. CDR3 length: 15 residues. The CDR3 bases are TGCAGTGCTAGAGATCTAGCCCAACGCACAGATACGCAGTATTTT. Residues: CSARDLAQRTDTQYF.

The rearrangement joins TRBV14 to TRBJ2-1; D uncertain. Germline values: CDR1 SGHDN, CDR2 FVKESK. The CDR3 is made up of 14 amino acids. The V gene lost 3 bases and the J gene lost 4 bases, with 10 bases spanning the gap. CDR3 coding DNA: TGTGCCAGCAGCCACTTGTCAGGATACAATGAGCAGTTCTTC. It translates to CASSHLSGYNEQFF.

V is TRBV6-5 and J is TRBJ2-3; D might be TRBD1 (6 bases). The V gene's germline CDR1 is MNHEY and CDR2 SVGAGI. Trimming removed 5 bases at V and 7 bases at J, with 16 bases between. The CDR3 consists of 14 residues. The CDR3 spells CASSPWTAPNTQYF. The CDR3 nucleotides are TGTGCCAGCAGTCCGTGGACAGCTCCGAATACGCAGTATTTT.

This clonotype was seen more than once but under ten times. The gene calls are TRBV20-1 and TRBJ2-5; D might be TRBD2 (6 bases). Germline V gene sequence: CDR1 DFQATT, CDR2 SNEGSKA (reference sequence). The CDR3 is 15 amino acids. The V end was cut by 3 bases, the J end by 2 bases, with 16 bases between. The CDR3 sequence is CSARISGRGQETQYF. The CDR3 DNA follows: TGCAGTGCTAGGATCTCAGGGCGGGGTCAAGAGACCCAGTACTTC.

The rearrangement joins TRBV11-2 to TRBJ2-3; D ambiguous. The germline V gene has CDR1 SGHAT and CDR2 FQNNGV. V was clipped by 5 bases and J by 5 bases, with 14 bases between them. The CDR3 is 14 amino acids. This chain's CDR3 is CASSPMTAGDTQYF. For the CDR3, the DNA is TGTGCCAGCAGCCCCATGACGGCAGGAGATACGCAGTATTTT.